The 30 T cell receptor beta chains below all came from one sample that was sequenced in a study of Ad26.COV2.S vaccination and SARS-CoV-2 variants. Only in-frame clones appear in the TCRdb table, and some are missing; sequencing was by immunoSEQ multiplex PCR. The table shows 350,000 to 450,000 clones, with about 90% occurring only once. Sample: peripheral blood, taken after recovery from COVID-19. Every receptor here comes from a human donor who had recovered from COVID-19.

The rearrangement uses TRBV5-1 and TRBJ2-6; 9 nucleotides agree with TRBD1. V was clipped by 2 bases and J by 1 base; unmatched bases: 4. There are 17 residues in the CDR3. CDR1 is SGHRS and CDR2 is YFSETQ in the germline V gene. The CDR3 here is CASSFQGTGSGANVLTF. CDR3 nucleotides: TGCGCCAGCAGCTTCCAAGGGACAGGGTCTGGGGCCAACGTCCTGACTTTC.

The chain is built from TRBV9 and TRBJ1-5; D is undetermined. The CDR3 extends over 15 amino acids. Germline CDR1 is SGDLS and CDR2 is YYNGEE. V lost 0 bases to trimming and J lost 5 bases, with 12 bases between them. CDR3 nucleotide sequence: TGTGCCAGCAGCGTAGATGCATCCGGATATCAGCCCCAGCATTTT. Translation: CASSVDASGYQPQHF.

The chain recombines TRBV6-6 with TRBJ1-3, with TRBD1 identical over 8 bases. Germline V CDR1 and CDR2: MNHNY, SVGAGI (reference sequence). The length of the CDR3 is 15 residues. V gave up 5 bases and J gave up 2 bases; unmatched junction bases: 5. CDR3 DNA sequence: TGTGCCAGCAGTCCTCGGGACAGGACTGGAAACACCATATATTTT. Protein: CASSPRDRTGNTIYF.

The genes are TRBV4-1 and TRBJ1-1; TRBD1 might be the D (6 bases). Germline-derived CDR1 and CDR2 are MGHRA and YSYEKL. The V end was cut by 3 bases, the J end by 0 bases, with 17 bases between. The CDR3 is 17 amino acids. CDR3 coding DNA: TGCGCCAGCAGCCAGGAAAACAGGGATGTAATGAACACTGAAGCTTTCTTT. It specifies CASSQENRDVMNTEAFF.

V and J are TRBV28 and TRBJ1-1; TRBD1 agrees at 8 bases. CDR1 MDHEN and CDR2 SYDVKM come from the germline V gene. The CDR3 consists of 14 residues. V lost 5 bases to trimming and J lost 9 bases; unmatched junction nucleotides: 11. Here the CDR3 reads CASSPEDRVRKAFF. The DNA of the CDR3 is TGTGCCAGCAGTCCCGAGGACAGGGTAAGGAAAGCTTTCTTT. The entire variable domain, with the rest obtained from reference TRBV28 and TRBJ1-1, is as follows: DVKVTQSSRYLVKRTGEKVFLECVQDMDHENMFWYRQDPGLGLRLIYFSYDVKMKEKGDIPEGYSVSREKKERFSLILESASTNQTSMYLCASSPEDRVRKAFFGQGTRLTVV.

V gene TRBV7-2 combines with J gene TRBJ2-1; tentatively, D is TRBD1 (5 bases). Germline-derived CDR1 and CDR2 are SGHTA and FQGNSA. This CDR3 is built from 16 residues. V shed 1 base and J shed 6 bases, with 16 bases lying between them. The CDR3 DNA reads TGTGCCAGCAGCTTAGGGCCTCCAGGGTTTAGCAATGAGCAGTTCTTC. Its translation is CASSLGPPGFSNEQFF. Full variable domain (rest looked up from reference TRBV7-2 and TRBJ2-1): GAGVSQSPSNKVTEKGKDVELRCDPISGHTALYWYRQSLGQGLEFLIYFQGNSAPDKSGLPSDRFSAERTGGSVSTLTIQRTQQEDSAVYLCASSLGPPGFSNEQFFGPGTRLTVL.

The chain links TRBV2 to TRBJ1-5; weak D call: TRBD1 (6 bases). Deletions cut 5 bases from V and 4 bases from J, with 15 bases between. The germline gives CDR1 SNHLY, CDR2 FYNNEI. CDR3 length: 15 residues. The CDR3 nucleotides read TGTGCCAGCAGTTTCCTCCGAGGGGGAAATCAGCCCCAGCATTTT. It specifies CASSFLRGGNQPQHF.

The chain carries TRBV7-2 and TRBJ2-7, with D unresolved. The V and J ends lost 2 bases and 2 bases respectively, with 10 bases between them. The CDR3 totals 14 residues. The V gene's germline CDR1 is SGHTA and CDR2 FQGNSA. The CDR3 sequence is CASSLLGLTYEQYF. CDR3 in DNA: TGTGCCAGCAGCTTATTGGGCTTAACCTACGAGCAGTACTTC.

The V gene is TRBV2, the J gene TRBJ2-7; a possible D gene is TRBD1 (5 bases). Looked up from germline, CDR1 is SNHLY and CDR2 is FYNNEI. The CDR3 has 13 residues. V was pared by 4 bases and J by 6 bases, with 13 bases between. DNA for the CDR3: TGTGCCAGCAGTGCAGATTTAGGGGCCGAGCAGTACTTC. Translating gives CASSADLGAEQYF.

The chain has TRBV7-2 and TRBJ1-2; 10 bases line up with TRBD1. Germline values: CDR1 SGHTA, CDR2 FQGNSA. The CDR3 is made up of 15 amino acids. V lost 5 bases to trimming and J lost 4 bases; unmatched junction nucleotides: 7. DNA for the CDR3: TGTGCCAGCAGCCCGGACAGGGGGAGCGGCTATGGCTACACCTTC. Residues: CASSPDRGSGYGYTF.

DNA of the CDR3: TGTGCCAGCAGTGGGGCGGGGGGCTCCTACAATGAGCAGTTCTTC. It is translated as CASSGAGGSYNEQFF. The chain links TRBV7-9 to TRBJ2-1; 8 bases agree with TRBD2. V trimming: 6 bases; J trimming: 0 bases; junction bases outside the gene matches: 4. Germline V gene lookup returns CDR1 SEHNR and CDR2 FQNEAQ (reference sequence). There are 15 residues in the CDR3.

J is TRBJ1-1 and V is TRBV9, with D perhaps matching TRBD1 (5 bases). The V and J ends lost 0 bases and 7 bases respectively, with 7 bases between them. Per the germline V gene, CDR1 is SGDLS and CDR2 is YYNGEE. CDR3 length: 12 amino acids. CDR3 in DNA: TGTGCCAGCAGCGTAGGTAGGGGTGAAGCTTTCTTT. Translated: CASSVGRGEAFF.

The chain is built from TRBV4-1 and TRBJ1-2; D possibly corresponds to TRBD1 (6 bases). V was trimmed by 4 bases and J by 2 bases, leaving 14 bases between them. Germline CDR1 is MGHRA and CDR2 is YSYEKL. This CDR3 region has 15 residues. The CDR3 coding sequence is TGCGCCAGCAGCCTACTACTAGGACAGAACTATGGCTACACCTTC. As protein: CASSLLLGQNYGYTF.

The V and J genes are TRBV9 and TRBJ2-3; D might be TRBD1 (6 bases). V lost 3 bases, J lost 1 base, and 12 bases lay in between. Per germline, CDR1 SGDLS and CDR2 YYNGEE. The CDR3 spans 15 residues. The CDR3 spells CASSAGYRGTDTQYF. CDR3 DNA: TGTGCCAGCAGCGCGGGCTACAGGGGCACAGATACGCAGTATTTT.

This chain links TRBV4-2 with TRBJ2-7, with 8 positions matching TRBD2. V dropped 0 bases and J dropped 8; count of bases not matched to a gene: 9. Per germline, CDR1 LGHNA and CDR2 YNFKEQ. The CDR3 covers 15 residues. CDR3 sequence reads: CASSQDLRGVSQQYF. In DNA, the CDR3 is TGTGCCAGCAGCCAAGATTTGCGGGGGGTTTCCCAGCAGTACTTC.

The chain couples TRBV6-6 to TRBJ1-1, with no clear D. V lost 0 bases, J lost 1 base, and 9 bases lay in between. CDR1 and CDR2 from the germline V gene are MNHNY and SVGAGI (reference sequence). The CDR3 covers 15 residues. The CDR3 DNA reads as TGTGCCAGCAGTTACTCGAATTCAGGGAACACTGAAGCTTTCTTT. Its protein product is CASSYSNSGNTEAFF.

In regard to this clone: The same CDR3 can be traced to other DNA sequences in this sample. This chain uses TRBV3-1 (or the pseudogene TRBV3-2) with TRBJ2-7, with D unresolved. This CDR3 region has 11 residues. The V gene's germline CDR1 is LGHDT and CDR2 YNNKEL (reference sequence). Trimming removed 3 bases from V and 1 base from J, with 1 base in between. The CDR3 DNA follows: TGTGCCAGCAGCCAGTCCTACGAGCAGTACTTC. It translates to CASSQSYEQYF.

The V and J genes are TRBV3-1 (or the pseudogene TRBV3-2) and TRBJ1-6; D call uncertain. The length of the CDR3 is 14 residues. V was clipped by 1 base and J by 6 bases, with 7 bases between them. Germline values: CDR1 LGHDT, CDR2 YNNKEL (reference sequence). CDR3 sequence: CASSQVQSNSPLHF. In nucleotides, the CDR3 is TGTGCCAGCAGCCAAGTACAGAGTAATTCACCCCTCCACTTT.

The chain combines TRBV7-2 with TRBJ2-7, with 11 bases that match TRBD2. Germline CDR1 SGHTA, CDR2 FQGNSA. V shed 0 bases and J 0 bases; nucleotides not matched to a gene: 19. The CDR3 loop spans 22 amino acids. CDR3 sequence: CASSLATNLLAGANPVSYEQYF. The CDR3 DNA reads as TGTGCCAGCAGCTTAGCAACCAACCTACTAGCGGGGGCAAATCCAGTCTCCTACGAGCAGTACTTC. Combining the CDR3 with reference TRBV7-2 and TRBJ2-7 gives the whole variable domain GAGVSQSPSNKVTEKGKDVELRCDPISGHTALYWYRQSLGQGLEFLIYFQGNSAPDKSGLPSDRFSAERTGGSVSTLTIQRTQQEDSAVYLCASSLATNLLAGANPVSYEQYFGPGTRLTVT.

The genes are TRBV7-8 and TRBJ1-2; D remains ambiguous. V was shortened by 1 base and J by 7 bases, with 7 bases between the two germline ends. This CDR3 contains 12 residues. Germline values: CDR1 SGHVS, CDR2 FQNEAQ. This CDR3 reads CASSLGEGGYTF. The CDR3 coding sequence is TGTGCCAGCAGCTTAGGAGAGGGTGGCTACACCTTC.

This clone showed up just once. DNA for the CDR3: TGTGCCAGCTCAGCCCTTGGATCGAACACTGAAGCTTTCTTT. Its protein is CASSALGSNTEAFF. The chain joins TRBV18 to TRBJ1-1; D remains ambiguous. Germline V gene data show CDR1 as KGHSH and CDR2 as LQKENI. V was clipped by 5 bases and J by 1 base, with 11 bases between them. The CDR3 contains 14 residues.

CDR3 residues: CASSVEAGLGNEKLFF. CDR3 bases: TGTGCCAGCAGCGTAGAAGCAGGGCTCGGTAATGAAAAACTGTTTTTT. The chain is built from TRBV9 and TRBJ1-4; weak D call: TRBD1 (5 bases). The CDR3 has 16 residues. The V gene lost 0 bases and the J gene lost 4 bases, with 13 bases spanning the gap. Germline V gives CDR1 SGDLS, CDR2 YYNGEE.

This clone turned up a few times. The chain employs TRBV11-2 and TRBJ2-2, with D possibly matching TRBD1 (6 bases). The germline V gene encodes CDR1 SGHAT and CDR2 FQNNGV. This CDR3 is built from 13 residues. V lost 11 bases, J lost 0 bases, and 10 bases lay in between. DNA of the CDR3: TGTGCCTTCGGGACACCGAACACCGGGGAGCTGTTTTTT. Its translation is CAFGTPNTGELFF.

As DNA, the CDR3 is TGTGCCAGTAGTATTGATGGGACAGGGGCCTTAATCAACTATGGCTACACCTTC. Its protein product is CASSIDGTGALINYGYTF. V gene TRBV19 combines with J gene TRBJ1-2; TRBD1 aligns across 10 bases. Trimming at V came to 3 bases and at J to 2 bases, leaving 12 bases not matched to a gene. The length of the CDR3 is 18 residues. Germline CDR1 and CDR2: LNHDA and SQIVND (reference sequence).

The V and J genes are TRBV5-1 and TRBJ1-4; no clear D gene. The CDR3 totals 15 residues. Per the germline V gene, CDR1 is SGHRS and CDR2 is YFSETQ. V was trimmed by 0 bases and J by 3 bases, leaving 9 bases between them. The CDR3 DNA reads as TGCGCCAGCAGCTTGGAGAGATCTCCTAATGAAAAACTGTTTTTT. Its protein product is CASSLERSPNEKLFF.

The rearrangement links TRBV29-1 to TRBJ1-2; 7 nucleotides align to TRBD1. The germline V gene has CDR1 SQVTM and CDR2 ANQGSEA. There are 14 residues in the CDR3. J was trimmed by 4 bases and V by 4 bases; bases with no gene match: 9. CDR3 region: CSVGERGQGYGYTF. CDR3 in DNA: TGCAGCGTTGGGGAAAGGGGGCAGGGCTATGGCTACACCTTC.

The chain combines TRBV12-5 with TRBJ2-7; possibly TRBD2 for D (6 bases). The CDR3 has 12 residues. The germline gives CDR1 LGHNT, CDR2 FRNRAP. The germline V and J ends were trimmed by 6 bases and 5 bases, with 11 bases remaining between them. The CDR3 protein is CASGPPGDEQYF. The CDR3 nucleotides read TGTGCTAGTGGCCCTCCGGGGGACGAGCAGTACTTC.

CDR3 amino acids: CASSLDPTNTGELFF. CDR3 DNA: TGTGCCAGCAGCTTAGACCCGACGAACACCGGGGAGCTGTTTTTT. The chain is built from TRBV7-2 and TRBJ2-2; no reliable D call. Germline loops: CDR1 SGHTA, CDR2 FQGNSA. V was clipped by 1 base and J by 0 bases, with 6 bases between them. There are 15 residues in the CDR3.

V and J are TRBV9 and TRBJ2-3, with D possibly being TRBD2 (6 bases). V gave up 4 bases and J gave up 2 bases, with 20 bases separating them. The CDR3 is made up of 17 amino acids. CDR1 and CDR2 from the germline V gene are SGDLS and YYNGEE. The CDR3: CASSQVAEVGFTDTQYF. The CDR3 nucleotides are TGTGCCAGCAGCCAAGTAGCGGAGGTCGGTTTCACAGATACGCAGTATTTT.

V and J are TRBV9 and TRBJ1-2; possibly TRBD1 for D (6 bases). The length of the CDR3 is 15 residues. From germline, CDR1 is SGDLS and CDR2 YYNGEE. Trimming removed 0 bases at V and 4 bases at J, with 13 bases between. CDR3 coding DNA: TGTGCCAGCAGCGTAGAAGGGGGACTACTCTATGGCTACACCTTC. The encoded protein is CASSVEGGLLYGYTF.